This TCR beta chain was profiled in a study of T cell changes during pregnancy in multiple sclerosis. Sequenced by immunoSEQ multiplex PCR; TCRdb stores in-frame clones only, minus some. The table records over 100,000 clones, more than 85% of them present only once. The CDR3 length is 14 residues. V lost 5 bases and J lost 3; bases outside the gene matches: 5. Germline V CDR1 and CDR2: SGHTA, FQGNSA. The starting material was peripheral blood, obtained in the third trimester of pregnancy. This chain joins TRBV7-2 and TRBJ1-2; 8 bases line up with TRBD1. The source is a female donor with multiple sclerosis, enrolled in a pregnancy study. CDR3 residues: CASSTGQAYYGYTF. CDR3 bases: TGTGCCAGCAGCACGGGACAGGCTTACTATGGCTACACCTTC.